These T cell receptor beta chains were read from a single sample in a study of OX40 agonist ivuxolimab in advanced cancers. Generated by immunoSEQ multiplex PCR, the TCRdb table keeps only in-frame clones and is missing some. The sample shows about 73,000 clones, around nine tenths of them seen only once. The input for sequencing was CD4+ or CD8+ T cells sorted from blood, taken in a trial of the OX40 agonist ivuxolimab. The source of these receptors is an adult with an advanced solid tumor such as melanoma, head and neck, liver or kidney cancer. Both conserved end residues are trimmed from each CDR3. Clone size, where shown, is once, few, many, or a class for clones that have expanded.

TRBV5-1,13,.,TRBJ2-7,ASSYDRQASYEQY
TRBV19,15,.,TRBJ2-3,ASSIGYSGRSTDTQY
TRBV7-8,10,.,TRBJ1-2,ASSLGDRGLG
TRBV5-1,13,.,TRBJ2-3,ASSLPGTESDTQY
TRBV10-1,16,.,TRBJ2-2,ASSESTGCGGNTGELF
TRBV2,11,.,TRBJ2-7,ASRVSGAYEQY
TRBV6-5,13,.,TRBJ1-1,ASSYSLGGGTEAF
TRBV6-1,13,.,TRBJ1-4,ASRYSGTGGGKLF
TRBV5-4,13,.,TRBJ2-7,ASSLNRATSYEQY
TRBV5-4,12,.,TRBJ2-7,ASSQGGQLTEQY
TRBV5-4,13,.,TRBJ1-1,ASSPRGLRNTEAF
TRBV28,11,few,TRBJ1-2,ALGTGRFAGYT
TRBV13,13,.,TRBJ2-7,ASSLWGGNSYEQY
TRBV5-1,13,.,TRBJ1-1,ASSWFGGLNTEAF
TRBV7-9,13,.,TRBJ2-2,ASSPPRGAAGELF
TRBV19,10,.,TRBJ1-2,ASSSSDYGYT
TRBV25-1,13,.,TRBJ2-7,ASSERLTGSREQY
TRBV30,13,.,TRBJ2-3,AWSTGTPSTDTQY
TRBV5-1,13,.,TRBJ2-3,ASSYGVPTADTQY
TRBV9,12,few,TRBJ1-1,ASSYDRGDTEAF
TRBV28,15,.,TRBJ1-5,ASSLSKGGGQGQPQH
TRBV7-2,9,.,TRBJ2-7,ASSRAQGQY
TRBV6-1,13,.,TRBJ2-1,ASRPPGQGRNEQF
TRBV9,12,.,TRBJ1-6,ASSVGSENSPLH
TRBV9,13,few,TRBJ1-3,ASSVVAASGNTIY
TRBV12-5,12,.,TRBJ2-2,ASGALGANGELF
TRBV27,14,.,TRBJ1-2,ASSISGQGWGYGYT
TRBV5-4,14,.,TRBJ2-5,ASSLGLAGGQETQY
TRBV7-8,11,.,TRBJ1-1,ASSFGQSAEAF
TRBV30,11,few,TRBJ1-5,AWNLGARQPQH
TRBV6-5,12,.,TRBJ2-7,ASSYRDTFYEQY
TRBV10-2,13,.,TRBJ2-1,ASTLAGSTYNEQF
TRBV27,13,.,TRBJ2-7,ASSLLRGGTYEQY